The sequence of this T cell receptor beta chain was determined in a study of cytomegalovirus exposure and HLA in healthy donors. The V gene's germline CDR1 is LNHDA and CDR2 SQIVND (reference sequence). V was pared by 6 bases and J by 0 bases, with 11 bases between. The CDR3 covers 15 residues. Concerning this clone itself: The antigen is unknown.

Whole-study results and caveats: Researchers counted 180 or so TCR beta chains as cytomegalovirus-associated.

It was with 60 Vbeta and 13 Jbeta primers that the PCR ran. Generated by immunoSEQ multiplex PCR, the TCRdb table keeps only in-frame clones and is missing some. Here the sample spans about 130,000 clones, over 60% being singletons. The receptor was isolated from a man in his forties or fifties in good health and CMV-seronegative. The sequenced sample was PBMCs. J is TRBJ2-2 and V is TRBV19; D unclear. As DNA, the CDR3 is TGTGCCAGTAGCCCGGGTCCCGCGAACACCGGGGAGCTGTTTTTT. Amino acids: CASSPGPANTGELFF.